Listed here are 31 T cell receptor beta chains from one sample, sequenced in a study of early T cells in non-severe SARS-CoV-2 infection. TCRdb called the 5' RACE reads again in MiXCR, with one record for every CDR3 protein. Seen here are around 52,000 distinct CDR3 sequences, 6% to 7% observed once, and the top ten hold 3.5% to 4%. The sample taken for sequencing was whole blood. These receptors were obtained from an adult who was a healthcare worker with PCR-confirmed SARS-CoV-2 infection or an uninfected control (not recorded which).

The V and J genes are TRBV7-2 and TRBJ1-5; 7 nucleotides align to TRBD1. There are 17 residues in the CDR3. V dropped 5 bases and J dropped 0; count of bases not matched to a gene: 10. Germline V CDR1 and CDR2: SGHTA, FQGNSA. In DNA, the CDR3 is TGTGCCAGCAGCCGGCAGGGGGTTCTGGCTAGCAATCAGCCCCAGCATTTT. Its protein product is CASSRQGVLASNQPQHF.

This clonotype was seen at least ten times. This chain uses TRBV12-3 or TRBV12-4 with TRBJ1-2, with D tentatively TRBD1 (6 bases). Trimming cost V 5 bases and J 7 bases, with 11 bases left between them. This CDR3 has 12 amino acids. The CDR3: CASSPQGFGYTF. Here the CDR3 DNA reads TGTGCCAGCAGTCCGCAGGGGTTTGGCTACACCTTC.

This clonotype was counted at least ten times. The chain carries TRBV2 and TRBJ2-2, with D possibly being TRBD1 (5 bases). Germline CDR1 SNHLY, CDR2 FYNNEI. The ends were cut back, 7 bases at V and 0 bases at J, with 6 bases in the middle. The CDR3 has 13 amino acids. The DNA of the CDR3 is TGTGCCAGCACAGGGACGAACACCGGGGAGCTGTTTTTT. Its translation: CASTGTNTGELFF.

This clonotype was detected a few times. The chain carries TRBV7-9 and TRBJ1-2, with D tentatively TRBD1 (5 bases). This CDR3 comprises 15 residues. V shed 0 bases and J shed 4 bases, with 12 bases lying between them. Germline V CDR1 and CDR2: SEHNR, FQNEAQ (reference sequence). This CDR3 reads CASSLAAGYSYGYTF. In DNA form, the CDR3 reads TGTGCCAGCAGCTTAGCGGCAGGGTATAGCTATGGCTACACCTTC.

This clonotype occurred many times. This chain links TRBV29-1 with TRBJ2-5; D possibly corresponds to TRBD2 (5 bases). This CDR3 has 11 amino acids. The germline V gene has CDR1 SQVTM and CDR2 ANQGSEA. V was clipped by 6 bases and J by 5 bases, with 10 bases between them. CDR3 protein: CSVAAQETQYF. CDR3 nucleotide sequence: TGCAGCGTAGCGGCACAGGAGACCCAGTACTTC.

The table lists this clonotype with many counts. The chain links TRBV7-8 to TRBJ2-1; D may be TRBD1 (6 bases). CDR3 length: 15 residues. Trimming removed 4 bases at V and 4 bases at J, with 14 bases between. Germline V CDR1 and CDR2: SGHVS, FQNEAQ. The CDR3 region is CASSSRTETYNEQFF. CDR3 nucleotide sequence: TGTGCCAGCAGCTCCCGGACAGAAACATACAATGAGCAGTTCTTC.

This clonotype was seen ten or more times. This rearrangement joins TRBV7-9 to TRBJ2-5; D possibly corresponds to TRBD1 (5 bases). CDR3 length: 15 amino acids. Trimming removed 1 base at V and 1 base at J, with 10 bases between. Germline V gene sequence: CDR1 SEHNR, CDR2 FQNEAQ (reference sequence). The DNA for the CDR3 is TGTGCCAGCAGCTTAGGTCTGGGGCCCCAAGAGACCCAGTACTTC. As protein: CASSLGLGPQETQYF.

This clonotype was counted at least ten times. The chain links TRBV18 to TRBJ2-7; TRBD1 matches 9 bases. With 3 bases clipped from V and 5 bases from J, the junction kept 2 bases outside the gene matches. Germline CDR1 KGHSH, CDR2 LQKENI. This CDR3 region has 13 residues. The CDR3 DNA is TGTGCCAGCTCACCTTGGACAGGGGACGAGCAGTACTTC. Amino acid sequence: CASSPWTGDEQYF. The full variable domain, rest sourced from reference TRBV18 and TRBJ2-7, is NAGVMQNPRHLVRRRGQEARLRCSPMKGHSHVYWYRQLPEEGLKFMVYLQKENIIDESGMPKERFSAEFPKEGPSILRIQQVVRGDSAAYFCASSPWTGDEQYFGPGTRLTVT.

This clonotype has ten or more counts. V usage is TRBV20-1 and J usage is TRBJ2-1, with 9 bases lining up with TRBD2. Unmatched junction bases numbered 7, after V lost 6 bases and J lost 7 bases. The CDR3 length is 13 residues. Germline CDR1 is DFQATT and CDR2 is SNEGSKA (reference sequence). The CDR3 DNA is TGCAGTGCCACGGGCGGGGGGGCGAATGAGCAGTTCTTC. This encodes CSATGGGANEQFF.

This clonotype was recorded many times. The CDR3 nucleotides are TGTGCCAGCAGCACTACCGGGACGGATGGCTACACCTTC. Protein product: CASSTTGTDGYTF. The chain links TRBV11-2 to TRBJ1-2; D may be TRBD1 (5 bases). Germline CDR1 SGHAT, CDR2 FQNNGV. V shed 5 bases and J shed 6 bases, with 13 bases lying between them. This CDR3 contains 13 residues.

The chain joins TRBV3-1 to TRBJ2-1, with TRBD2 as a possible D gene (6 bases). The CDR3 consists of 15 residues. Per the germline V gene, CDR1 is LGHDT and CDR2 is YNNKEL (reference sequence). V was clipped by 4 bases and J by 10 bases, with 20 bases between them. The CDR3 is CASSRYGTPEGEQFF. The CDR3 DNA reads as TGTGCCAGCAGCCGATACGGGACTCCGGAGGGGGAGCAGTTCTTC.

In its sample, this clonotype was seen many times. The chain couples TRBV11-2 to TRBJ1-2; possibly TRBD1 for D (5 bases). Trimming pared 1 base from V and 0 bases from J, leaving 6 bases between. The germline CDR1 and CDR2 sequences are SGHAT and FQNNGV. The CDR3 is made up of 14 amino acids. The CDR3 loop reads CASSLGQSNYGYTF. The CDR3 DNA reads TGTGCCAGCAGCTTAGGACAGTCTAACTATGGCTACACCTTC. The full variable domain, with the rest looked up from reference TRBV11-2 and TRBJ1-2, is EAGVAQSPRYKIIEKRQSVAFWCNPISGHATLYWYQQILGQGPKLLIQFQNNGVVDDSQLPKDRFSAERLKGVDSTLKIQPAKLEDSAVYLCASSLGQSNYGYTFGSGTRLTVV.

At least ten counts were recorded for this clonotype. V and J are TRBV6-2 or TRBV6-3 and TRBJ2-5; 7 bases match TRBD1. Germline V lookup: CDR1 MNHEY, CDR2 SVGEGT. The CDR3 covers 15 residues. Germline trimming cut 5 bases from V and 5 bases from J; bases unmatched to any gene: 11. Here the CDR3 DNA reads TGTGCCAGCAGTAGCCGACAGGGACGCAGCGAGACCCAGTACTTC. The encoded protein is CASSSRQGRSETQYF.

This clonotype came up a few times. The rearrangement links TRBV5-4 to TRBJ2-7, with TRBD2 matching 8 bases. CDR3 length: 15 residues. J gave up 0 bases and V 2 bases, and 4 bases lay outside the gene matches. Germline V gives CDR1 SGHNT, CDR2 YYREEE (reference sequence). The chain's CDR3 is CASSFPAGDSYEQYF. The DNA of the CDR3 is TGTGCCAGCAGCTTTCCAGCGGGAGACTCCTACGAGCAGTACTTC.

The chain is built from TRBV14 and TRBJ2-2; D not resolved. V was trimmed by 5 bases and J by 7 bases, leaving 11 bases between them. CDR3 length equals 13 residues. CDR1 is SGHDN, CDR2 FVKESK, per germline. CDR3 DNA sequence: TGTGCCAGCAGCTCAACGGGTTTCGGGGAGCTGTTTTTT. Translation: CASSSTGFGELFF. Full variable domain (outside the CDR3, taken from reference TRBV14 and TRBJ2-2): EAGVTQFPSHSVIEKGQTVTLRCDPISGHDNLYWYRRVMGKEIKFLLHFVKESKQDESGMPNNRFLAERTGGTYSTLKVQPAELEDSGVYFCASSSTGFGELFFGEGSRLTVL.

This clonotype was seen ten or more times. This chain connects TRBV12-3 or TRBV12-4 to TRBJ1-6; maybe TRBD1 (5 bases). This CDR3 is built from 14 residues. V was pared by 7 bases and J by 6 bases, with 13 bases between. The CDR3 sequence is CASKGGAFNSPLHF. In DNA, the CDR3 is TGTGCCAGCAAAGGAGGGGCCTTTAATTCACCCCTCCACTTT.

This chain links TRBV5-1 with TRBJ2-3, with D perhaps TRBD2 (6 bases). The CDR3 contains 14 residues. V lost 6 bases and J lost 0, with 11 bases in between. From germline, CDR1 is SGHRS and CDR2 YFSETQ. The CDR3 is CASMRDSSTDTQYF. The CDR3 nucleotides are TGCGCCAGCATGCGGGACTCGAGCACAGATACGCAGTATTTT.

This clonotype was detected many times. V is TRBV20-1 and J is TRBJ1-1; D unclear. CDR1 is DFQATT and CDR2 is SNEGSKA in the germline V gene (reference sequence). This CDR3 contains 11 residues. CDR3 in DNA: TGCAGCGCCGTTCTGGCGCCTGAAGCTTTCTTT. It codes for CSAVLAPEAFF.

This clonotype was detected only a few times. The chain links TRBV27 to TRBJ1-1; D remains unclear. In germline, CDR1 is MNHEY, CDR2 SMNVEV (reference sequence). This CDR3 contains 13 residues. V was clipped by 3 bases and J by 6 bases, with 11 bases between them. CDR3 sequence (DNA): TGTGCCAGCAGTTTGAGTATGTCAGCTGAAGCTTTCTTT. Protein: CASSLSMSAEAFF.

This clonotype came up many times. V is TRBV1 and J is TRBJ2-3; the table's D gene call, TRBD1, was not cross checked with the DNA. TRBV1 has pseudogene status. The CDR3 is 16 residues long. The CDR3 loop is CTSSRGPPLRADTQYF. CDR3 nucleotides: TGCACCAGCAGCCGGGGGCCCCCTCTCAGGGCAGATACGCAGTATTTT.

With regard to this clonotype: This may be a read error: a much more frequent sequence differs by one nucleotide. The chain carries TRBV20-1 and TRBJ2-2, with 10 bases fitting TRBD1. The CDR3 runs to 18 residues. The ends lost 0 bases at V and 2 bases at J; junction bases unmatched: 9. Germline V gene sequence: CDR1 DFQATT, CDR2 SNEGSKA (reference sequence). The DNA for the CDR3 is TGCAGTGCTAGAGATCCGTCCCGACAGGGGGCTAACACCGGGGAGCTGTTTTTT. Residues: CSARDPSRQGANTGELFF.

This clonotype came up many times. The V call is TRBV20-1, the J call TRBJ2-3; the D gene is possibly TRBD2 (6 bases). The CDR3 length is 12 residues. CDR1 DFQATT and CDR2 SNEGSKA come from the germline V gene (reference sequence). V lost 7 bases to trimming and J lost 0 bases, with 8 bases between them. The CDR3 loop reads CSVGTSTDTQYF. The CDR3 DNA is TGCAGTGTCGGGACTAGCACAGATACGCAGTATTTT.

This clonotype was seen more than once but under ten times. The chain employs TRBV7-2 and TRBJ2-3; D is tentatively TRBD1 or TRBD2 (5 bases each). The V and J ends lost 4 bases and 2 bases respectively, with 16 bases between them. The V gene's germline CDR1 is SGHTA and CDR2 FQGNSA. CDR3 length: 16 residues. CDR3 nucleotide sequence: TGTGCCAGCAGCTCCTCCATTTGGGGGAACACAGATACGCAGTATTTT. Translated, it gives CASSSSIWGNTDTQYF.

CDR3 sequence: CASSLAASGRHNEQFF. CDR3 coding DNA: TGTGCCAGCAGCTTAGCGGCTAGCGGCCGTCACAATGAGCAGTTCTTC. The chain is built from TRBV7-6 and TRBJ2-1, with 7 bases aligning to TRBD2. This CDR3 spans 16 amino acids. V shed 0 bases and J 5 bases; nucleotides not matched to a gene: 7. Germline assignment: CDR1 SGHVS and CDR2 FNYEAQ.

This clonotype showed up just a few times. This rearrangement joins TRBV7-6 to TRBJ2-1; tentatively, D is TRBD1 or TRBD2 (6 bases each). This CDR3 has 14 amino acids. Trimming took 10 bases from V and 0 from J, leaving 13 bases between them. Germline V gene lookup returns CDR1 SGHVS and CDR2 FNYEAQ. Written as DNA, the CDR3 is TGTGCCACCAAGGGGGGAAGCTCCTACAATGAGCAGTTCTTC. Its protein is CATKGGSSYNEQFF.

This clonotype appeared many times. The chain joins TRBV10-3 to TRBJ2-7; TRBD2 aligns across 8 bases. Germline V gene sequence: CDR1 ENHRY, CDR2 SYGVKD. This CDR3 is 17 amino acids long. The V segment lost 10 bases and the J segment 3 bases; nucleotides outside the gene matches: 20. CDR3 region: CATQIVAGNTKGYEQYF. In DNA, the CDR3 is TGTGCCACCCAGATAGTAGCGGGGAATACAAAGGGCTACGAGCAGTACTTC.

This clonotype showed up many times. The chain carries TRBV5-1 and TRBJ2-7; the match to TRBD1 covers 9 bases. The CDR3 has 16 residues. V was clipped by 1 base and J by 6 bases; unmatched bases: 11. The germline V gene encodes CDR1 SGHRS and CDR2 YFSETQ. DNA for the CDR3: TGCGCCAGCAGCTTGCTTCAGTTCAAACAGGGGGCCGAGCAGTACTTC. The encoded protein is CASSLLQFKQGAEQYF.

This chain links TRBV12-3 or TRBV12-4 with TRBJ2-4; 8 bases align to TRBD1. The CDR3 loop spans 13 amino acids. Germline trimming cut 4 bases from V and 6 bases from J; bases unmatched to any gene: 2. The CDR3, as DNA: TGTGCCAGCAGTTCAGACAGGGGAAACATTCAGTACTTC. This sequence encodes CASSSDRGNIQYF.

J is TRBJ2-5 and V is TRBV6-2 or TRBV6-3; D not certain. The germline V and J ends were trimmed by 6 bases and 1 base, with 15 bases remaining between them. This CDR3 has 15 residues. Germline CDR1 MNHEY, CDR2 SVGEGT. CDR3 in amino acids: CASRTTAGAQETQYF. In DNA form, the CDR3 reads TGTGCCAGCAGGACCACCGCAGGTGCCCAAGAGACCCAGTACTTC.

This clonotype was picked up one time. A read error is possible here, since a much larger clone lies one base away. Here the CDR3 omits its conserved ending phenylalanine or tryptophan, so a read error is the likely source. V usage is TRBV20-1 and J usage is TRBJ1-5; TRBD1 matches at 8 bases. The CDR3 runs to 16 residues. The V gene's germline CDR1 is DFQATT and CDR2 SNEGSKA (reference sequence). Losses at the gene ends were 5 bases for V and 2 bases for J; bases not matched to a gene: 11. CDR3 protein: CSAGRTGRRGNQPQHS. For the CDR3, the DNA is TGCAGTGCTGGCAGGACAGGGAGAAGAGGCAATCAGCCCCAGCATTCT.

This clonotype came up a few times. This chain connects TRBV20-1 to TRBJ2-1; D may be TRBD1 or TRBD2 (6 bases each). CDR1 and CDR2 (germline): DFQATT, SNEGSKA (reference sequence). V lost 1 base to trimming and J lost 5 bases, with 12 bases between them. The CDR3 is 14 amino acids. The CDR3 sequence: CSARGPGGNNEQFF. Written as DNA, the CDR3 is TGCAGTGCTAGAGGACCCGGGGGCAACAATGAGCAGTTCTTC.